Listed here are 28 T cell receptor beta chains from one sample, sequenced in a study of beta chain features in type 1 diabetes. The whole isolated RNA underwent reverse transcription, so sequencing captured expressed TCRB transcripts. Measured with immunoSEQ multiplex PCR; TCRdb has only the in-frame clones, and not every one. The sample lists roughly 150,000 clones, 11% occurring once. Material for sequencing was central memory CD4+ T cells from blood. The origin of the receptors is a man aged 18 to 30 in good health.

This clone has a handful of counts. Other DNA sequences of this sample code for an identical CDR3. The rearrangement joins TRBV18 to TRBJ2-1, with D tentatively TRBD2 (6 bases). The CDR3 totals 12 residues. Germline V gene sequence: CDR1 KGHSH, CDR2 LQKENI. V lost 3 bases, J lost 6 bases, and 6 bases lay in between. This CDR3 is CASSPGGNEQFF. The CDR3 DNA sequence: TGTGCCAGCTCACCCGGGGGCAATGAGCAGTTCTTC. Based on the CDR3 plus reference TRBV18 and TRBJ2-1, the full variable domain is NAGVMQNPRHLVRRRGQEARLRCSPMKGHSHVYWYRQLPEEGLKFMVYLQKENIIDESGMPKERFSAEFPKEGPSILRIQQVVRGDSAAYFCASSPGGNEQFFGPGTRLTVL.

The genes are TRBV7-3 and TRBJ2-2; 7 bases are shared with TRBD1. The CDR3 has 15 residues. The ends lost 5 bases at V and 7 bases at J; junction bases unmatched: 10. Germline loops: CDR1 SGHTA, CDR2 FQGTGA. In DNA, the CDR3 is TGTGCCAGCAGCATAGACAGGGACGTAAACGGGGAGCTGTTTTTT. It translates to CASSIDRDVNGELFF.

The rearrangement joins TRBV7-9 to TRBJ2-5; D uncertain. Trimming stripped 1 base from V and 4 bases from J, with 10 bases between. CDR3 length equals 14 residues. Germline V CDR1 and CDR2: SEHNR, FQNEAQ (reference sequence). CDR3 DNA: TGTGCCAGCAGCTTAGGAGAGTACCGAGAGACCCAGTACTTC. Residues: CASSLGEYRETQYF.

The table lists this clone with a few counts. The CDR3 nucleotides are TGCAGTGCTAGGAGTGATCGCGAGCAGTACTTC. It specifies CSARSDREQYF. The rearrangement uses TRBV20-1 and TRBJ2-7; no clear D gene. The CDR3 length is 11 residues. Per germline, CDR1 DFQATT and CDR2 SNEGSKA (reference sequence). Between the trimmed V and J ends, which lost 3 bases and 6 bases, there was a span of 9 bases.

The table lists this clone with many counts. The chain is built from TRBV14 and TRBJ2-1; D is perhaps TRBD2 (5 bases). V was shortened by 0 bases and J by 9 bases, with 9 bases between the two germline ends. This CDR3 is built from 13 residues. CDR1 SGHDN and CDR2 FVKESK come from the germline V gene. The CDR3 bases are TGTGCCAGCAGCCAAGAACTAGGAAGTGAGCAGTTCTTC. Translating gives CASSQELGSEQFF. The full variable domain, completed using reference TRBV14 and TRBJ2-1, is EAGVTQFPSHSVIEKGQTVTLRCDPISGHDNLYWYRRVMGKEIKFLLHFVKESKQDESGMPNNRFLAERTGGTYSTLKVQPAELEDSGVYFCASSQELGSEQFFGPGTRLTVL.

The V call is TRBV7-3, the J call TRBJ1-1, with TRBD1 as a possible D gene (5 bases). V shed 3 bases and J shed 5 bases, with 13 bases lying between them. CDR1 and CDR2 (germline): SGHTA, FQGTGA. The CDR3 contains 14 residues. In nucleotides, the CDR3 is TGTGCCAGCAGCTTGAGCCCTCAGGGAACTGAAGCTTTCTTT. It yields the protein CASSLSPQGTEAFF.

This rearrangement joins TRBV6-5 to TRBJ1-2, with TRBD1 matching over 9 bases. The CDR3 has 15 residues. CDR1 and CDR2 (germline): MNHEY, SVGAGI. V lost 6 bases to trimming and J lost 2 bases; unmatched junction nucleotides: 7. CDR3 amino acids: CASSPYDRGNYGYTF. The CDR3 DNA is TGTGCCAGCAGCCCATATGACAGGGGGAACTATGGCTACACCTTC.

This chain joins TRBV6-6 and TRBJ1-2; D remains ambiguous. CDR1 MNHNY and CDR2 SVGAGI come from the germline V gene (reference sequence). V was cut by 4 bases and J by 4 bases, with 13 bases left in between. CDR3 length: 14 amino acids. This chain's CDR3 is CASSLLVDSYGYTF. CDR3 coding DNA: TGTGCCAGCAGTTTACTGGTAGATAGCTATGGCTACACCTTC.

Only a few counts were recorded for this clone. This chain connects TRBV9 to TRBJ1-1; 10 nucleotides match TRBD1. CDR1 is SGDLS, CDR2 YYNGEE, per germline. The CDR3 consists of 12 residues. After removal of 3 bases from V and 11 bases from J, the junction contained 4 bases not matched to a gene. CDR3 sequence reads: CASSGDRGAAFF. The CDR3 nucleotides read TGTGCCAGCAGCGGGGACAGGGGAGCGGCTTTCTTT.

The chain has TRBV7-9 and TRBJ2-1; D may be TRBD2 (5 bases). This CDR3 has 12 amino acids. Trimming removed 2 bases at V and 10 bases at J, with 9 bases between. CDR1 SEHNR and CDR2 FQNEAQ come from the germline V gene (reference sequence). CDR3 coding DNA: TGTGCCAGCAGCTTAATGGGAGAGGAGCAGTTCTTC. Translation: CASSLMGEEQFF. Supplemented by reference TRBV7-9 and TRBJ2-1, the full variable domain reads DTGVSQNPRHKITKRGQNVTFRCDPISEHNRLYWYRQTLGQGPEFLTYFQNEAQLEKSRLLSDRFSAERPKGSFSTLEIQRTEQGDSAMYLCASSLMGEEQFFGPGTRLTVL.

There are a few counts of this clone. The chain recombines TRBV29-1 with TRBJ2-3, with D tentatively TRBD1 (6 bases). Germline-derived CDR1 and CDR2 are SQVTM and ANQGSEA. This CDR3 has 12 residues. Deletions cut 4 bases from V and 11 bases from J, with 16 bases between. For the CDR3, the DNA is TGCAGCGTTGGGGACCCAAGAGGGGGGCAGTATTTT. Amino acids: CSVGDPRGGQYF.

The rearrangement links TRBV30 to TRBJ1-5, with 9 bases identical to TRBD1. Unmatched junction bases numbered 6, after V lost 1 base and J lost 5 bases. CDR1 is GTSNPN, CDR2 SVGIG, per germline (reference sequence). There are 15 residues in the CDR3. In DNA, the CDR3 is TGTGCCTGGAGTGCGCGGGACAGGGAATATCAGCCCCAGCATTTT. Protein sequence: CAWSARDREYQPQHF.

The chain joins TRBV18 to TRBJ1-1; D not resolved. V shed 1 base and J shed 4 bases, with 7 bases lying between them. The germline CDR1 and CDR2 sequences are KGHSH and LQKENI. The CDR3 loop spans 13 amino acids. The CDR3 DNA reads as TGTGCCAGCTCACCACTCCCACCCACTGAAGCTTTCTTT. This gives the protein CASSPLPPTEAFF.

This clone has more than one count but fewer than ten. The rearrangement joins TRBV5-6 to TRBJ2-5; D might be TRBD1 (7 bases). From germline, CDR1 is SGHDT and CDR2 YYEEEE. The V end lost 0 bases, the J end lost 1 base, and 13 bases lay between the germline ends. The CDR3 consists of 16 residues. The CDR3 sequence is CASSLGLRDSQETQYF. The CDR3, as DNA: TGTGCCAGCAGCTTGGGGCTGCGGGACAGCCAAGAGACCCAGTACTTC. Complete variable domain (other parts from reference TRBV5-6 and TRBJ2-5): DAGVTQSPTHLIKTRGQQVTLRCSPKSGHDTVSWYQQALGQGPQFIFQYYEEEERQRGNFPDRFSGHQFPNYSSELNVNALLLGDSALYLCASSLGLRDSQETQYFGPGTRLLVL.

CDR3 nucleotides: TGTGCCAGCATAGAAAGGCTTGATGAGCAGTTCTTC. This sequence encodes CASIERLDEQFF. The chain links TRBV2 to TRBJ2-1; D remains unclear. This CDR3 region has 12 residues. CDR1 is SNHLY and CDR2 is FYNNEI in the germline V gene. The V gene lost 7 bases and the J gene lost 8 bases, with 12 bases spanning the gap. Full variable domain (remainder filled in from reference TRBV2 and TRBJ2-1): EPEVTQTPSHQVTQMGQEVILRCVPISNHLYFYWYRQILGQKVEFLVSFYNNEISEKSEIFDDQFSVERPDGSNFTLKIRSTKLEDSAMYFCASIERLDEQFFGPGTRLTVL.

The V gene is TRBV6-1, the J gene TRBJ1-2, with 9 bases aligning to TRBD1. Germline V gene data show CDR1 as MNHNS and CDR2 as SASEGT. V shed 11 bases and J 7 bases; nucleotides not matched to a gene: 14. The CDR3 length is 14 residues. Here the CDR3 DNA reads TGTGCCGGGACCCTACTGGACAGGGGAAGTGGCTACACCTTC. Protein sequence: CAGTLLDRGSGYTF.

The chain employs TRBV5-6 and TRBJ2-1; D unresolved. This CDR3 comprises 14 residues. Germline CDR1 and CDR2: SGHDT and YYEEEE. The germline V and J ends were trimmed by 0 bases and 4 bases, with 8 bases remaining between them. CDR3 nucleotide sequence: TGTGCCAGCAGCTTGGGTCGGTTATACAATGAGCAGTTCTTC. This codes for CASSLGRLYNEQFF.

In DNA, the CDR3 is TGTGCCAGCAGAGACTACTACGAGCAGTACTTC. Amino acid sequence: CASRDYYEQYF. The gene calls are TRBV6-5 and TRBJ2-7, with TRBD2 as a possible D gene (5 bases). Trimming left V 6 bases short and J 3 bases short, with 6 bases between. Germline CDR1 and CDR2: MNHEY and SVGAGI. The CDR3 is 11 residues long.

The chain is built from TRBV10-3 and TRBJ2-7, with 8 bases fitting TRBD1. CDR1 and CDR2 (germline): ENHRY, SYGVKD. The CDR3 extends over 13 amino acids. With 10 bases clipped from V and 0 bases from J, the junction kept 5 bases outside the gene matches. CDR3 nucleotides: TGTGCCAGCGGGGACAGGTTCTCCTACGAGCAGTACTTC. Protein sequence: CASGDRFSYEQYF.

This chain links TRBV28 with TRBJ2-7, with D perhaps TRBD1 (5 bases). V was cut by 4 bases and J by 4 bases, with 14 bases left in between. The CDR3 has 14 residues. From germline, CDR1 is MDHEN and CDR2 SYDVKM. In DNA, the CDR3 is TGTGCCAGCAGTTCCGCAGGGATTAAGTACGAGCAGTACTTC. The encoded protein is CASSSAGIKYEQYF.

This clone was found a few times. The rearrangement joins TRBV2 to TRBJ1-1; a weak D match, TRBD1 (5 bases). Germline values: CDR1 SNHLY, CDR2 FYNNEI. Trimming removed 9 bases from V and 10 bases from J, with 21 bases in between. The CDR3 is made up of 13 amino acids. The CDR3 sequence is CASQLRAGFGAFF. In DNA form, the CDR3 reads TGTGCCAGTCAACTTAGGGCAGGGTTCGGAGCTTTCTTT.

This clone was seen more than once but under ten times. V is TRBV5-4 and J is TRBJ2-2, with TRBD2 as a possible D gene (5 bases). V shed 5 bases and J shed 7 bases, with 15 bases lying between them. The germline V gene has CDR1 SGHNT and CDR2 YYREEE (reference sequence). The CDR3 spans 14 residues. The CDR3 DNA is TGTGCCAGCAGGGCCGATCGGGGTAGCGGGGAGCTGTTTTTT. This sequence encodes CASRADRGSGELFF.

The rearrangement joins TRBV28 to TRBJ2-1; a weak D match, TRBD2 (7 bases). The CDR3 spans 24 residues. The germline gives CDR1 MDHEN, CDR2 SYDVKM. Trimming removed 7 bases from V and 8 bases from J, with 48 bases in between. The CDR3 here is CASKGGIRGFRGQRLAAPFDEQFF. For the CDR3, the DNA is TGTGCCAGCAAGGGGGGTATACGAGGATTCAGGGGCCAACGGCTAGCGGCCCCGTTCGATGAGCAGTTCTTC. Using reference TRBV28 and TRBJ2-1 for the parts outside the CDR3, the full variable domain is DVKVTQSSRYLVKRTGEKVFLECVQDMDHENMFWYRQDPGLGLRLIYFSYDVKMKEKGDIPEGYSVSREKKERFSLILESASTNQTSMYLCASKGGIRGFRGQRLAAPFDEQFFGPGTRLTVL.

For the CDR3, the DNA is TGTGCCAGCAGCTTACGGACAGTAGTTAATGAGCAGTTCTTC. Residues: CASSLRTVVNEQFF. The rearrangement links TRBV7-2 to TRBJ2-1, with D tentatively TRBD1 (6 bases). CDR3 length equals 14 residues. CDR1 and CDR2 from the germline V gene are SGHTA and FQGNSA. Trimming stripped 2 bases from V and 7 bases from J, with 12 bases between.

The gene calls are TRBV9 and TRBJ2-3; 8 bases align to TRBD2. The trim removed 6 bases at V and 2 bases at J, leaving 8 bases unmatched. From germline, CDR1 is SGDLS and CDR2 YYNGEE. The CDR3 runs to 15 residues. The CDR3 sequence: CASTTSGTDTDTQYF. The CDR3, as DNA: TGTGCCAGCACAACTAGCGGAACGGACACAGATACGCAGTATTTT.

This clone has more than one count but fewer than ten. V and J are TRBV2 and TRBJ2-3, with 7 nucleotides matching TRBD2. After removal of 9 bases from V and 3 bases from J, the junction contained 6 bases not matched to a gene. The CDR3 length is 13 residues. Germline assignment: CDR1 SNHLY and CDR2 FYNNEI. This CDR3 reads CASLAGPTDTQYF. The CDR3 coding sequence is TGTGCCAGTTTAGCGGGTCCAACAGATACGCAGTATTTT.

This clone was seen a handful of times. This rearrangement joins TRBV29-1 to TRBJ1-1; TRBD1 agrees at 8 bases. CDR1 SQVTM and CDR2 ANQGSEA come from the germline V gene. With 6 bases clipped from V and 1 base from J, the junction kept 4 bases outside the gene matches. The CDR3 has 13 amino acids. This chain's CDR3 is CSVKTGANTEAFF. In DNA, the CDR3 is TGCAGCGTGAAGACAGGGGCGAACACTGAAGCTTTCTTT.

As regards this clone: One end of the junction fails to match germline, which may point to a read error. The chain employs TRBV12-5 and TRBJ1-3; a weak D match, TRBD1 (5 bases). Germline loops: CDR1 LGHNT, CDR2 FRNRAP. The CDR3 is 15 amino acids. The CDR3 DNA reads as TGTGCTAGTGTTTTGGTATCAGGGAACGGAAACACCATATATTTT. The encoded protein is CASVLVSGNGNTIYF.